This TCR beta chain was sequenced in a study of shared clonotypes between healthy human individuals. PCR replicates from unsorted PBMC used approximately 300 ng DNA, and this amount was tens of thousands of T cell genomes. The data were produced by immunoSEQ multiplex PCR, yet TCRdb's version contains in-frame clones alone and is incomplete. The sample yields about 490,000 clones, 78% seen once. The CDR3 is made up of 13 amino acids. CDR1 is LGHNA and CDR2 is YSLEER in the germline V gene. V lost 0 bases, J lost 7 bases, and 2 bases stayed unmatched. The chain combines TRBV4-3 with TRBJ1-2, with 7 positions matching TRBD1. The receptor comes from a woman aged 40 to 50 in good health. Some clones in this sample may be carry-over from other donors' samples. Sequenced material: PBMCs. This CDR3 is CASSQETGLGYTF. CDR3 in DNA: TGCGCCAGCAGCCAAGAGACAGGGCTTGGCTACACCTTC.